This T cell receptor (beta chain) was sequenced during a study of human T cells and chemical hapten exposure (TCRdb year 2021). Broadly, across the study: For sensitization, 2% DPC in acetone was applied to a roughly 2 cm by roughly 2 cm area of upper inner arm skin. Throughout the approximately 22-week study period, patients were also given weekly therapeutic DPC doses on the scalp. Patch tests used Finn chambers with 0.01% DPC on the upper back, scored after 6 days by International Contact Dermatitis Research Group standards. The patient cohort, mostly female, included alopecia areata with under or over 50% scalp involvement, alopecia totalis and alopecia universalis. Libraries were combined into a pool for sequencing, and differences in TCR yield between samples came mainly from small differences in library volumes within the pool. This study followed changes in the peripheral blood TCR repertoire in vivo during primary and secondary sensitization of alopecia patients to the hapten diphenylcyclopropenone (DPC). Blood samples were taken from patients before sensitization (week 0) and then at 2, 6 and about 24 weeks after DPC sensitization. Approximately 30 alopecia patients provided blood for TCR sequencing at one to four time points (pre-sensitization, 2, 6 and 24 weeks). Results the study describes overall, beyond this receptor: All patients had alopecia, a presumed autoimmune disease, so their immune response might differ from that of healthy individuals. The number of TCRs above 1 in 1000 frequency did not change with DPC sensitization; there was no evidence of global repertoire structure alterations. A positive correlation was found between the number of PT1 expanded TCRs and patch test score, with significance reached at thresholds 8, 16 and 32 but not 4. Expanded TCRs formed significantly more large CDR3 similarity clusters than pre-sensitization or healthy control sets, consistent with antigen-driven responses. After repeated subsampling, changes were observed in the strength of the expansion versus patch-test correlation and in the threshold at which the correlation became significant.

In the germline V gene, CDR1 corresponds to SGHTA and CDR2 to FQGNSA. The CDR3 runs 12 amino acids, cysteine and phenylalanine included. Only the CDR3 portion is preserved as DNA: 36 bases, with reading frame beginning at the first base. Relative to germline, V is 2 bases shorter and J is 3 bases shorter, with 3 bases between their ends. The time point label of this sample denotes: patch test 3, about 24 weeks after DPC sensitization. Explained via the paper, the treatment or condition label denotes: therapeutic diphenylcyclopropenone sensitization with weekly scalp DPC. At every patch-test visit, the blood draw took place before the patch test was put on. Eligible patients were aged 18 to 70, diagnosed with alopecia, deemed suitable for DPC therapy, and excluded if pregnant. Unfractionated whole blood was collected in Tempus Blood RNA tubes, and total RNA was extracted from that blood. The library was built by means of RACE. Sequencing relied on a NextSeq 500. During library preparation, unique molecular identifiers were attached to individual cDNA molecules so that TCRs could be counted quantitatively and reproducibly. Both TCR alpha and TCR beta chains were sequenced from each blood RNA sample. Processing in the source paper ran as follows. The median number of TCRs per sample was 90,000 to 100,000, ranging from 23,224 to 690,600. V, J and CDR3 annotation of the TCR reads was carried out using the Decombinator software suite. To make PS versus PT1 abundance plots, every sample was subsampled to the same number of TCRs (28,000). TCRs were defined as expanded if absent before sensitization and observed at least eight times at the 2-week time point. TCRdb took the public reads, trimmed them with fastp at Q25, ran MiXCR for clone calling and kept in-frame beta chains. Every distinct CDR3 protein forms one entry, paired with its most common genes and DNA. Here the V and J calls rest on TCRdb's processing, not on the authors' analysis. The sample table records roughly 200,000 distinct CDR3 sequences; 24% of these occur just once. 2.5% of the sample rests with the top ten.

On this clonotype itself: It lacks a known antigen. The sample holds no much larger clone one base away, and base qualities are not on file.

In this chain, TRBV7-2 is recombined with TRBJ2-3; no D segment can be confidently identified. This sequence was found in a woman in her thirties or forties with alopecia areata. Some clones in this sample may be carry-over from other donors' samples. The sample was whole blood, taken in connection with sensitization to the hapten diphenylcyclopropenone (DPC). The CDR3 in this case is CASSLQTDTQYF. The DNA is as follows: TGTGCCAGCAGCTTACAAACAGATACGCAGTATTTT.